This T cell receptor beta chain appears in the sequencing data of a study of cytotoxic CD8 clonotypes in ibrutinib-treated CLL. Study information: The patients, some eleven relapsed/refractory and approximately 16 treatment-naive, included around 17 who were IGHV unmutated.

The table came from immunoSEQ multiplex PCR; TCRdb's copy has only in-frame clones and leaves some out. This table has tens of thousands of clones, 90% appearing once. Findings and caveats of the study: A difference in sampling times existed between sustained-remission and progressing patients. Upon ibrutinib response clonality rose, and upon progression it fell back toward baseline.

With regard to this clone: No antigen is known for it.

PBMCs were cryopreserved, and roughly 2 micrograms of genomic DNA from them went into TCR beta libraries. This clonotype was sampled from a human donor with chronic lymphocytic leukemia. The source material was PBMCs, sampled after 12 months of ibrutinib treatment.

The CDR3 loop is CASTQGRGSDGELFF. The CDR3 coding sequence is TGTGCCAGCACTCAAGGGCGGGGCTCTGACGGGGAGCTGTTTTTT. The rearrangement joins TRBV4-2 to TRBJ2-2; perhaps TRBD2 as D (6 bases). The CDR3 has 15 residues. V lost 7 bases, J lost 7 bases, and 19 bases lay in between. Germline CDR1 and CDR2: LGHNA and YNFKEQ.